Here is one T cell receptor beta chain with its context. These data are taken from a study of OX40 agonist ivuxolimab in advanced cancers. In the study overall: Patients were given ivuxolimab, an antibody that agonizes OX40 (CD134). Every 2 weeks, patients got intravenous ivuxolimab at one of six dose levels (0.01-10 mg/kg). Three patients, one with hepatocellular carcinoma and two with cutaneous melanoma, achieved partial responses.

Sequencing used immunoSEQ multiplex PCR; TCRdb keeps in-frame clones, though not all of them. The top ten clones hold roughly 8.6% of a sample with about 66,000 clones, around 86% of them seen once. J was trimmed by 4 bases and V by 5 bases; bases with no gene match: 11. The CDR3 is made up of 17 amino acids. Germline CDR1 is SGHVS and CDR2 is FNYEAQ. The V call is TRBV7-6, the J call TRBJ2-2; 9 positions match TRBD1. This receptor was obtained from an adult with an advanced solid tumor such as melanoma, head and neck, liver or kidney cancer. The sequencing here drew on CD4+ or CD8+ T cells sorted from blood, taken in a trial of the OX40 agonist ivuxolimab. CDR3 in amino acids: CASSARPGQGRTGELFF. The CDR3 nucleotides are TGTGCCAGCAGCGCTCGGCCGGGACAGGGTCGCACCGGGGAGCTGTTTTTT.